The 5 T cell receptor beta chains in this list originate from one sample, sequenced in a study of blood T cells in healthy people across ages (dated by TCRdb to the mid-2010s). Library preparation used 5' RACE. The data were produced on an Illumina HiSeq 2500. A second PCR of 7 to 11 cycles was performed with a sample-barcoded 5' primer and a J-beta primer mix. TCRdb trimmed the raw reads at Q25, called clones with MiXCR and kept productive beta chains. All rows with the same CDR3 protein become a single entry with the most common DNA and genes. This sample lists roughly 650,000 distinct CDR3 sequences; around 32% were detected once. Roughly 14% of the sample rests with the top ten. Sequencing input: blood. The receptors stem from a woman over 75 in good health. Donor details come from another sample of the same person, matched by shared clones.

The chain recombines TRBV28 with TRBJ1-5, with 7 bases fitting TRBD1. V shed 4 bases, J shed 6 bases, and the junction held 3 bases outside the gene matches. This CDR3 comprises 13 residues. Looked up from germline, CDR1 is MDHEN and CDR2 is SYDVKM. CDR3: CASSSGGTQPQHF. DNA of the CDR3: TGTGCCAGCAGTTCAGGGGGGACTCAGCCCCAGCATTTT.

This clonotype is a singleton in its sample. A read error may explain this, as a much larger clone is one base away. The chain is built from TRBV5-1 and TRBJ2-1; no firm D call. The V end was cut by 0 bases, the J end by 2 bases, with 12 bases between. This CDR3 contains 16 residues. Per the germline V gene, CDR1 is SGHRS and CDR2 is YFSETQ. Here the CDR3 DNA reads TGCGCCAGCAGCTTGGCCCTAGTGGGGACCTACAATGAGCAGTTCTTC. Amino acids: CASSLALVGTYNEQFF.

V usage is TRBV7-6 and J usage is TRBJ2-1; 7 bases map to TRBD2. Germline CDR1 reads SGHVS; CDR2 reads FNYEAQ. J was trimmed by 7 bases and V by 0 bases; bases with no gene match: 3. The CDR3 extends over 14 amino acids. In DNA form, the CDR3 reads TGTGCCAGCAGCTTAGCGAGGACTAGTAATGAGCAGTTCTTC. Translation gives CASSLARTSNEQFF. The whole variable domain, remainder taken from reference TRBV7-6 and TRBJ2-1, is GAGVSQSPRYKVTKRGQDVALRCDPISGHVSLYWYRQALGQGPEFLTYFNYEAQQDKSGLPNDRFSAERPEGSISTLTIQRTEQRDSAMYRCASSLARTSNEQFFGPGTRLTVL.

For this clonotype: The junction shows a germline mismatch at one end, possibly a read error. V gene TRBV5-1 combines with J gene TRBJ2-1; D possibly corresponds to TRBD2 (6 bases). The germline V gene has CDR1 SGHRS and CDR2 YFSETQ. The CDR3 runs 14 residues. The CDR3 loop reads CVSSLGVGGSEQFF. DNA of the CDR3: TGCGTCAGCAGCTTGGGGGTCGGGGGAAGCGAGCAGTTCTTC.

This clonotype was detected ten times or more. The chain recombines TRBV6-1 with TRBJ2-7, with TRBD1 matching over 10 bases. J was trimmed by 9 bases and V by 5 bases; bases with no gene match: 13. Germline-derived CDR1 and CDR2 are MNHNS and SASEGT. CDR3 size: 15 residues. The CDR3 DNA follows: TGTGCCAGCAGTCCCCCGGGACAGGGGACCAACCGGCAGTACTTC. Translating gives CASSPPGQGTNRQYF.